The T cell receptor (beta chain) under discussion was sequenced for a study of identical twins. Notes on the study in general: Zero-insertion analyses were open to partial confounding by invariant MAIT and iNKT cells. Clonotypes of the beta chain that were abundant in cord blood carried fewer insertions (memory repertoires showed none).

Carrying unique molecular identifiers, the cDNA also gained a universal primer site through template switching. TCRdb re-derived calls from the 5' RACE reads in MiXCR, one entry per CDR3 protein. The data show about 530,000 distinct CDR3 sequences, with over 12% seen just once and roughly 0.46% held by the top ten. To note about this clonotype: Its target is unknown.

Germline CDR1 reads DFQATT; CDR2 reads SNEGSKA (reference sequence). The V segment lost 6 bases and the J segment 4 bases; nucleotides outside the gene matches: 7. There are 14 residues in the CDR3. Among all donors, each was a healthy Caucasian. The data were also submitted as part of a second study, on yellow fever vaccine responses in identical twins.

The specimen was CD4+ T cells sorted from blood. The receptor was isolated from a woman under 30 in good health. This chain uses TRBV20-1 with TRBJ2-4, with 9 bases matching TRBD1. The CDR3 sequence: CSAAPGQGKNIQYF. In DNA, the CDR3 is TGCAGTGCGGCCCCGGGACAGGGTAAAAACATTCAGTACTTC.